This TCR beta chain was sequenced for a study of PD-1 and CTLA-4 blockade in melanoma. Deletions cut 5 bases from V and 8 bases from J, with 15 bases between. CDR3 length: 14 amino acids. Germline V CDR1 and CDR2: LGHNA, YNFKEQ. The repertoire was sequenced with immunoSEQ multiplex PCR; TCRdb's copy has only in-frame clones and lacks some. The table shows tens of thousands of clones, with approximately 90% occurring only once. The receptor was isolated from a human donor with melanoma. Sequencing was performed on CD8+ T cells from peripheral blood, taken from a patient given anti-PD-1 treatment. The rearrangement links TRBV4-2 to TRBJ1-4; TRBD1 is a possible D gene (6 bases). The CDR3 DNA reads TGTGCCAGCAGCACTACAGGGAATGAAGAAAAACTGTTTTTT. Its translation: CASSTTGNEEKLFF.